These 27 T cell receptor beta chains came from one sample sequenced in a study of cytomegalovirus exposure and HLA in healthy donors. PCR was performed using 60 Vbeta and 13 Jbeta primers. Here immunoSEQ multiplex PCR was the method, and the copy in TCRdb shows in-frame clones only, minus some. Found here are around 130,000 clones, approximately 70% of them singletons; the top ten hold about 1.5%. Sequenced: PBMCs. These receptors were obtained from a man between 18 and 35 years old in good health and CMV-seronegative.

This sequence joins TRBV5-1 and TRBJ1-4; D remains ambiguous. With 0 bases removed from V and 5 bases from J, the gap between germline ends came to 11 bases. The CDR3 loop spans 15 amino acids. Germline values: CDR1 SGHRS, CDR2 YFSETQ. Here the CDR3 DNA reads TGCGCCAGCAGCTTGGGGCTTACCCAAAATGAAAAACTGTTTTTT. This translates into CASSLGLTQNEKLFF.

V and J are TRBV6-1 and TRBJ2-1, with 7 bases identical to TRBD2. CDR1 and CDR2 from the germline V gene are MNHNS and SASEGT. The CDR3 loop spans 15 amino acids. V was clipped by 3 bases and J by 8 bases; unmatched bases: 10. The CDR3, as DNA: TGTGCCAGCAGTGACGGACTAGTCGCTGTGGATGAGCAGTTCTTC. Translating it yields CASSDGLVAVDEQFF.

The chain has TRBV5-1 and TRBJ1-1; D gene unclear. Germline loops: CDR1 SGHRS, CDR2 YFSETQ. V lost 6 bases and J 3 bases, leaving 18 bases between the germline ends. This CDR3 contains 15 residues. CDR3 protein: CASTLPLSGDTEAFF. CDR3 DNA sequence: TGCGCCAGCACTCTACCCCTTTCGGGTGACACTGAAGCTTTCTTT.

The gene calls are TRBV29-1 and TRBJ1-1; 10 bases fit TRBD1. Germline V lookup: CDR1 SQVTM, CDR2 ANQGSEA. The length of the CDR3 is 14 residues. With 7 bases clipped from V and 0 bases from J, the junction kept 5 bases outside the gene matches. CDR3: CSARDRGLNTEAFF. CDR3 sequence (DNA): TGCAGCGCCCGGGACAGGGGTCTGAACACTGAAGCTTTCTTT.

This CDR3 is CAWGVPDSGYTF. The DNA for the CDR3 is TGTGCCTGGGGCGTACCCGACAGCGGCTACACCTTC. J is TRBJ1-2 and V is TRBV30; tentative D call: TRBD1 (5 bases). CDR1 and CDR2 from the germline V gene are GTSNPN and SVGIG (reference sequence). This CDR3 region has 12 residues. V lost 5 bases and J lost 8, with 15 bases in between. The full variable domain, with the rest looked up from reference TRBV30 and TRBJ1-2, is SQTIHQWPATLVQPVGSPLSLECTVEGTSNPNLYWYRQAAGRGLQLLFYSVGIGQISSEVPQNLSASRPQDRQFILSSKKLLLSDSGFYLCAWGVPDSGYTFGSGTRLTVV.

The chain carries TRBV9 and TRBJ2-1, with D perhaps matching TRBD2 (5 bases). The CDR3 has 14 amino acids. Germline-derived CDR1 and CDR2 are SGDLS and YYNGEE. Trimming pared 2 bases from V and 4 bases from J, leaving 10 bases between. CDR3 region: CASSVGGTYNEQFF. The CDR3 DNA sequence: TGTGCCAGCAGCGTCGGAGGTACGTACAATGAGCAGTTCTTC.

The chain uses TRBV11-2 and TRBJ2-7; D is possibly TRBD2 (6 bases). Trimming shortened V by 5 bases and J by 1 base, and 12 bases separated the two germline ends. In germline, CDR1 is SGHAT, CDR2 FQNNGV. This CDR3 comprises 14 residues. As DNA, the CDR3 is TGTGCCAGCAGCCTTTGGGGGGATTCCTACGAGCAGTACTTC. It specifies CASSLWGDSYEQYF.

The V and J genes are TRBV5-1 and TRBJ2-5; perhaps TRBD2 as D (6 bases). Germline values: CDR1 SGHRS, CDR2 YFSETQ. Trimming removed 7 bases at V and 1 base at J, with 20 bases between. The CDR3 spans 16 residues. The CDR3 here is CASEEGSFWGQETQYF. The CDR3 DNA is TGCGCCAGCGAGGAGGGTTCTTTCTGGGGCCAAGAGACCCAGTACTTC.

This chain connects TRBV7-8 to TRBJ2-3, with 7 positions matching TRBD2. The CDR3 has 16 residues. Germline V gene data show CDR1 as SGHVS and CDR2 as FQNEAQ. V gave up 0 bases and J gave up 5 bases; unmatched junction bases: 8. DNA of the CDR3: TGTGCCAGCAGCTTAGCTGGGAGGGCAGGGAGAGATACGCAGTATTTT. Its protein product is CASSLAGRAGRDTQYF.

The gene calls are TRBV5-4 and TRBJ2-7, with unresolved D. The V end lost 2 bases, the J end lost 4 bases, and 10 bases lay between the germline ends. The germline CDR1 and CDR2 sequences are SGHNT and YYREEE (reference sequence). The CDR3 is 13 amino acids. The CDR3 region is CASSFRSEYEQYF. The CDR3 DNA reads TGTGCCAGCAGCTTTAGAAGCGAGTACGAGCAGTACTTC.

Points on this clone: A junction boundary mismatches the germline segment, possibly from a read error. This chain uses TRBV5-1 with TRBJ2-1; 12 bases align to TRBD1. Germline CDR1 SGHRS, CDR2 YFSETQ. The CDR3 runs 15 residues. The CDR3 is CASRLGQGARNEQFF. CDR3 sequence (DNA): TGCGCCAGCAGATTGGGACAGGGGGCGCGAAATGAGCAGTTCTTC.

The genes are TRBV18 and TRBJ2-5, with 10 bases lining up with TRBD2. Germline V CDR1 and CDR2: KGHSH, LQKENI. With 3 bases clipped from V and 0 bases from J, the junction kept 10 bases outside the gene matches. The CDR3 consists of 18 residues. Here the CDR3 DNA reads TGTGCCAGCTCACCTGTCTTTAGCGGGAGGTCCTACCAAGAGACCCAGTACTTC. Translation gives CASSPVFSGRSYQETQYF.

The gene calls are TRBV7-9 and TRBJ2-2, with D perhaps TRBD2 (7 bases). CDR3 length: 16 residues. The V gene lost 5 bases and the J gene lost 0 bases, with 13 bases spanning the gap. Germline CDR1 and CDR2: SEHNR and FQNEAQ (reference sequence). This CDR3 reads CASSPAGASNTGELFF. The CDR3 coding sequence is TGTGCCAGCAGCCCTGCGGGGGCCTCGAACACCGGGGAGCTGTTTTTT.

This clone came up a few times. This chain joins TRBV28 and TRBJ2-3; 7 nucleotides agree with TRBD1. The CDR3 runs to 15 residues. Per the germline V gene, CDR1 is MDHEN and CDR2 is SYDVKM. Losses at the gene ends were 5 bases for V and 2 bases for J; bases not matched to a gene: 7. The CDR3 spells CASSTDREHTDTQYF. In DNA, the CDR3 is TGTGCCAGCAGTACTGACAGGGAACACACAGATACGCAGTATTTT.

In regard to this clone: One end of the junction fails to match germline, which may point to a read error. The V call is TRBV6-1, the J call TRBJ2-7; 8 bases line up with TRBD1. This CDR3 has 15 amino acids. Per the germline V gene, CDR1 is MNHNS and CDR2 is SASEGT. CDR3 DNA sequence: TGTCCCAGCAGTGAGGAGACAGGGGCCGGCTACGAGCAGTACTTC. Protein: CPSSEETGAGYEQYF.

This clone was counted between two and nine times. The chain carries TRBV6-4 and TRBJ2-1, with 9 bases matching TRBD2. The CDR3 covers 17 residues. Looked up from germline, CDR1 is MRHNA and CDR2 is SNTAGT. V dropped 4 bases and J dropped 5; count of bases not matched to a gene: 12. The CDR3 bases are TGTGCCAGCAGTGTGGGGCGGGGGGGGGTATTCGACAATGAGCAGTTCTTC. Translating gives CASSVGRGGVFDNEQFF.

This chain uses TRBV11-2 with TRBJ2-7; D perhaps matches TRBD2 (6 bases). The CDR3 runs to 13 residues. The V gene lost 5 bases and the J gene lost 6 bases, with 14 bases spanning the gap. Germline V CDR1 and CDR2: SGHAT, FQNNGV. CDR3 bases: TGTGCCAGCAGCATACTACTAGCCGCCGAGCAGTACTTC. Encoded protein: CASSILLAAEQYF.

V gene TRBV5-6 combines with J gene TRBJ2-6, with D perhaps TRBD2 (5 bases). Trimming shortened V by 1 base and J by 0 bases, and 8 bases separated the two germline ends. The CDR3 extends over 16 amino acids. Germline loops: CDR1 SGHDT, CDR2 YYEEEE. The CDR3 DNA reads TGTGCCAGCAGCTTGTTGGAGGCCTCTGGGGCCAACGTCCTGACTTTC. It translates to CASSLLEASGANVLTF. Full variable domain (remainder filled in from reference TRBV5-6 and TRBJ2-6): DAGVTQSPTHLIKTRGQQVTLRCSPKSGHDTVSWYQQALGQGPQFIFQYYEEEERQRGNFPDRFSGHQFPNYSSELNVNALLLGDSALYLCASSLLEASGANVLTFGAGSRLTVL.

The chain's CDR3 is CASSLGGAGGKNIQYF. The CDR3 nucleotides are TGCGCCAGCAGCTTAGGCGGGGCCGGGGGCAAAAACATTCAGTACTTC. The rearrangement links TRBV5-1 to TRBJ2-4; D is possibly TRBD2 (6 bases). The ends were cut back, 2 bases at V and 3 bases at J, with 15 bases in the middle. CDR3 size: 16 residues. Per the germline V gene, CDR1 is SGHRS and CDR2 is YFSETQ.

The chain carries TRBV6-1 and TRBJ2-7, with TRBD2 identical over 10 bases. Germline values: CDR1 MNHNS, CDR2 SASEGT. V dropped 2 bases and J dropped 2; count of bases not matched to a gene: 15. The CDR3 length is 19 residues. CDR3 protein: CASSEFGGGAGGQTYEQYF. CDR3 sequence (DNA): TGTGCCAGCAGTGAATTCGGGGGGGGAGCGGGAGGGCAGACCTACGAGCAGTACTTC.

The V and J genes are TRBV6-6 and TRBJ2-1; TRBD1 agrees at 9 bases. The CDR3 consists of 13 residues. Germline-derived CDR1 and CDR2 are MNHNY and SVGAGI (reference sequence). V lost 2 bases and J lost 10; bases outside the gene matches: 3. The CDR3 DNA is TGTGCCAGCAGTTACCGGGGACAGGGAGAGCAGTTCTTC. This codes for CASSYRGQGEQFF.

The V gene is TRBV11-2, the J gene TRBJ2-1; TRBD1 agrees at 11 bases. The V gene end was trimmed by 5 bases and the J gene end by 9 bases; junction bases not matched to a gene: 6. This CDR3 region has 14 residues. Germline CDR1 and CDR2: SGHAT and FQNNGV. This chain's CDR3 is CASSPGQGAVEQFF. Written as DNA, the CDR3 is TGTGCCAGCAGCCCAGGACAGGGGGCGGTTGAGCAGTTCTTC. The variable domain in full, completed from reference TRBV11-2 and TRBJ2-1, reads EAGVAQSPRYKIIEKRQSVAFWCNPISGHATLYWYQQILGQGPKLLIQFQNNGVVDDSQLPKDRFSAERLKGVDSTLKIQPAKLEDSAVYLCASSPGQGAVEQFFGPGTRLTVL.

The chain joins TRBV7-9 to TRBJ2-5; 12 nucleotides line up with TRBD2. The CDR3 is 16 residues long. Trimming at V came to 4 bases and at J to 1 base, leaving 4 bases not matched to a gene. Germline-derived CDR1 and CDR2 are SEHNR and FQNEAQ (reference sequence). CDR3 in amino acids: CASSSATSGGQETQYF. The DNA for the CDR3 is TGTGCCAGCAGCTCAGCGACTAGCGGGGGCCAAGAGACCCAGTACTTC. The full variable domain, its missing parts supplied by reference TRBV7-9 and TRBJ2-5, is DTGVSQNPRHKITKRGQNVTFRCDPISEHNRLYWYRQTLGQGPEFLTYFQNEAQLEKSRLLSDRFSAERPKGSFSTLEIQRTEQGDSAMYLCASSSATSGGQETQYFGPGTRLLVL.

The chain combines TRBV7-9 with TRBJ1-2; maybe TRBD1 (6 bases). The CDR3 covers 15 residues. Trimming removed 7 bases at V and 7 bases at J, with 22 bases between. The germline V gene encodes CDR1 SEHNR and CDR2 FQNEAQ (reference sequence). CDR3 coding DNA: TGTGCCAGCACCCCTGGGGGCAGAATAAATGCTGGCTACACCTTC. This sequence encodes CASTPGGRINAGYTF.

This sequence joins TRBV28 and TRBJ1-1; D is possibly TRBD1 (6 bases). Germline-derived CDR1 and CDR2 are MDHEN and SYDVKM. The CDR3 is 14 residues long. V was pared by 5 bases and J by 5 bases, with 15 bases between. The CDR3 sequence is CASSLTAGATEAFF. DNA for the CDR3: TGTGCCAGCAGTCTGACGGCGGGGGCGACTGAAGCTTTCTTT. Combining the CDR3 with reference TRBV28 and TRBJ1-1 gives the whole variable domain DVKVTQSSRYLVKRTGEKVFLECVQDMDHENMFWYRQDPGLGLRLIYFSYDVKMKEKGDIPEGYSVSREKKERFSLILESASTNQTSMYLCASSLTAGATEAFFGQGTRLTVV.

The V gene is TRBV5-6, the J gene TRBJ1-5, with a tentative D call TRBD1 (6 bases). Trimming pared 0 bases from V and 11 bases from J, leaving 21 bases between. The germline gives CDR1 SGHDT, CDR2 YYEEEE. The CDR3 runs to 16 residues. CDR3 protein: CASSLGQATLAGAQHF. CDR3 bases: TGTGCCAGCAGCTTGGGACAGGCCACTCTCGCAGGGGCCCAGCATTTT.

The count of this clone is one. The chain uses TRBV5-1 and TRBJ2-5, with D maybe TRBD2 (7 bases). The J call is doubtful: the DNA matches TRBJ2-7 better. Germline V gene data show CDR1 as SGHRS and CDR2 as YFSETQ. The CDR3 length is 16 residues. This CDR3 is CASSLRGGTETYEQYF. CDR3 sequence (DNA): TGCGCCAGCAGCTTGAGGGGGGGGACCGAAACCTACGAGCAGTACTTC.